The 3 T cell receptor beta chains in this list originate from one sample, sequenced in a study of tumor-infiltrating lymphocytes in primary liver carcinoma. Co-extraction of both nucleic acids (RNA and DNA) used about 20-34 mg of unsorted bulk tissue. TCR beta cDNA was prepared out of about 530 ng total RNA by means of a constant-region primer. Sequencing libraries for TCR beta derived from three nested multiplex PCR rounds that used slightly modified ARM-PCR. Running 9 to 10 cycles apiece, the first two PCR rounds relied on TRBV1-TRBV30 forward primers together with a C-beta reverse primer. TCRdb itself ran the multiplex PCR reads through MiXCR, one entry per CDR3 protein. The sample records about 200,000 distinct CDR3 sequences, around 85% being singletons. Sample: tumor tissue from primary liver carcinoma. The receptors were gathered from a man aged 40-50 years with primary liver carcinoma and hepatitis B virus infection.

Concerning this clonotype itself: This CDR3 fails to terminate in the conserved phenylalanine or tryptophan, so it likely reflects a read error. The chain recombines TRBV11-3 with TRBJ1-5, with D tentatively TRBD1 (5 bases). CDR3 length: 15 residues. CDR1 and CDR2 from the germline V gene are SGHNT and YENEEA. CDR3 coding DNA: TGTGTCAGCAGCTTAGATCTGGGGGTGGCTCAGCCACAGCATTTG. Translating gives CVSSLDLGVAQPQHL.

CDR3 amino acids: CSTQSQKNTGAFF. As DNA, the CDR3 is TGCAGTACTCAGAGCCAGAAGAACACTGGAGCATTCTTT. The chain uses TRBV29-1 and TRBJ1-1; D not resolved. Germline lookup yields CDR1 SQVTM and CDR2 ANQGSEA. The CDR3 extends over 13 amino acids.

This clonotype occurred a few times. The junction does not match germline at one end; this may be a read error. The chain uses TRBV11-3 and TRBJ1-5; D might be TRBD1 (5 bases). The CDR3 has 15 amino acids. Germline V gives CDR1 SGHNT, CDR2 YENEEA. The CDR3 loop reads CVSSLDLGVAQPQRF. The CDR3 nucleotides read TGTGTCAGCAGCTTAGATCTGGGGGTGGCTCAGCCCCAACGTTTT.